These 6 T cell receptor beta chains came from one sample sequenced in a study of blood T cell repertoires in COVID-19. The data were produced by immunoSEQ multiplex PCR, yet TCRdb's version contains in-frame clones alone and is incomplete. The sample has roughly 330,000 clones, about 90% seen once; the top ten hold less than 5.5%. Sequenced material: PBMCs or T cells enriched from blood (not recorded which). These receptors were obtained from a man aged 30-40 years who had recovered from COVID-19.

V and J are TRBV5-1 and TRBJ1-1; D is uncertain. This CDR3 contains 14 residues. Germline V gives CDR1 SGHRS, CDR2 YFSETQ. V lost 0 bases and J lost 5, with 11 bases in between. The CDR3, as DNA: TGCGCCAGCAGCTTGGAGGCGGGGTGGACTGAAGCTTTCTTT. It specifies CASSLEAGWTEAFF.

The chain employs TRBV4-2 and TRBJ1-1; 9 nucleotides agree with TRBD1. The CDR3 is 15 residues long. Trimming cost V 3 bases and J 4 bases; bases outside gene matches: 6. Germline CDR1 LGHNA, CDR2 YNFKEQ. This CDR3 is CASSQRGQGLTEAFF. CDR3 nucleotide sequence: TGTGCCAGCAGCCAGAGGGGACAGGGCCTCACTGAAGCTTTCTTT.

This chain connects TRBV6-5 to TRBJ1-2, with D possibly being TRBD1 (6 bases). The length of the CDR3 is 13 residues. Trimming took off 6 bases at V and 4 bases at J, with 12 bases between the two ends. Germline V CDR1 and CDR2: MNHEY, SVGAGI. This chain's CDR3 is CASRSGTFYGYTF. The DNA of the CDR3 is TGTGCCAGCAGATCCGGGACATTCTATGGCTACACCTTC.

In DNA form, the CDR3 reads TGTGCCAGCAGTTTTACAGGGGGTGGTGAGCAGTACTTC. The encoded protein is CASSFTGGGEQYF. The chain is built from TRBV9 and TRBJ2-7, with 8 bases fitting TRBD1. The CDR3 covers 13 residues. CDR1 and CDR2 (germline): SGDLS, YYNGEE. V shed 5 bases and J 7 bases; nucleotides not matched to a gene: 8.

This clone was seen only a few times. The gene calls are TRBV19 and TRBJ1-2, with no clear D. The CDR3 length is 15 residues. V lost 3 bases to trimming and J lost 0 bases, with 11 bases between them. Germline CDR1 LNHDA, CDR2 SQIVND (reference sequence). The CDR3 sequence is CASSMSPEANYGYTF. CDR3 DNA: TGTGCCAGTAGTATGAGCCCCGAAGCTAACTATGGCTACACCTTC.

The CDR3 DNA reads as TGTGCCAGCAGAAAGATACAGGATTCACCCCTCCACTTT. This gives the protein CASRKIQDSPLHF. The chain combines TRBV25-1 with TRBJ1-6, with D possibly being TRBD1 (5 bases). V gave up 6 bases and J gave up 8 bases, with 11 bases separating them. The CDR3 is made up of 13 amino acids. CDR1 and CDR2 (germline): MGHDK, SYGVNS.